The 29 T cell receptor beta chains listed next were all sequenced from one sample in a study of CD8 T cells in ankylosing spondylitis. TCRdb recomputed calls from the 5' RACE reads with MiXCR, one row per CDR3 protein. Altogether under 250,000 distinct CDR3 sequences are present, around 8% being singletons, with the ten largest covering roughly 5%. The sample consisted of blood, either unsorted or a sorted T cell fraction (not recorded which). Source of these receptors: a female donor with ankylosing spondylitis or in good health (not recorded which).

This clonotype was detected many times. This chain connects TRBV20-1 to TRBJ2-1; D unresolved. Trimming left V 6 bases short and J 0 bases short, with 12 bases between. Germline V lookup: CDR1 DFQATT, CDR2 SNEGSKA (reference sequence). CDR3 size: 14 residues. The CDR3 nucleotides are TGCAGTGCGCCGACTGGCAGCTCCTACAATGAGCAGTTCTTC. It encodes CSAPTGSSYNEQFF.

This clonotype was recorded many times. In DNA, the CDR3 is TGTGCCAGCAGCCCCAGACTAGTCGATGAGCAGTTCTTC. Translation: CASSPRLVDEQFF. V and J are TRBV3-1 and TRBJ2-1; D is perhaps TRBD2 (6 bases). Per germline, CDR1 LGHDT and CDR2 YNNKEL (reference sequence). This CDR3 is 13 amino acids long. V lost 4 bases, J lost 8 bases, and 12 bases lay in between.

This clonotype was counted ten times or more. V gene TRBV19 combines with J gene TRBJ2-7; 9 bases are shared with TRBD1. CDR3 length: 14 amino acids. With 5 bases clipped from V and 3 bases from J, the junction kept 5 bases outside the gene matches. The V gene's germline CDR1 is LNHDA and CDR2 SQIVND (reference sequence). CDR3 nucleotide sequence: TGTGCCAGTAGTCCCGTGACAGGGGGCTACGAGCAGTACTTC. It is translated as CASSPVTGGYEQYF.

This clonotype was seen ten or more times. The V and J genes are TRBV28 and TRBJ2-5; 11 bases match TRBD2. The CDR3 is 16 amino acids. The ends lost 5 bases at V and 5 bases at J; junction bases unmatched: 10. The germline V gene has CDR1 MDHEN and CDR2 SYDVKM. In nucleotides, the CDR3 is TGTGCCAGCAGTCCTTTACTAGCGGGAGCAACGGAGACCCAGTACTTC. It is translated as CASSPLLAGATETQYF. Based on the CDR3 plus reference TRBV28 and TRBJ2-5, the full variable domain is DVKVTQSSRYLVKRTGEKVFLECVQDMDHENMFWYRQDPGLGLRLIYFSYDVKMKEKGDIPEGYSVSREKKERFSLILESASTNQTSMYLCASSPLLAGATETQYFGPGTRLLVL.

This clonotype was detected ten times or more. CDR3 protein: CSVGPPTLSTDTQYF. The CDR3, as DNA: TGCAGCGTTGGCCCACCAACCCTTAGCACAGATACGCAGTATTTT. The chain has TRBV29-1 and TRBJ2-3; D unclear. Germline V CDR1 and CDR2: SQVTM, ANQGSEA. This CDR3 comprises 15 residues. V was cut by 4 bases and J by 0 bases, with 14 bases left in between.

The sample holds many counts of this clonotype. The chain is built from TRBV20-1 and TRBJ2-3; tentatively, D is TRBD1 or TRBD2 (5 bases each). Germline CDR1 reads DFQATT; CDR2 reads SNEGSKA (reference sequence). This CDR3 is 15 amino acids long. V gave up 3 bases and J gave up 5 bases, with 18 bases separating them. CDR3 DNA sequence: TGCAGTGCTAGTAGGGGCGGGCCCCGGGGAGATACGCAGTATTTT. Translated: CSASRGGPRGDTQYF.

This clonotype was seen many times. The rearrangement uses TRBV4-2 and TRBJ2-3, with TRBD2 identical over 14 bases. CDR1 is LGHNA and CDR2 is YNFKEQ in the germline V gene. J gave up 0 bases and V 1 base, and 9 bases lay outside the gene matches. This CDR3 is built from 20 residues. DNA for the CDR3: TGTGCCAGCAGCCAAGGACTAGCGGGAGGGCCTGATCGTAGCACAGATACGCAGTATTTT. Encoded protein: CASSQGLAGGPDRSTDTQYF.

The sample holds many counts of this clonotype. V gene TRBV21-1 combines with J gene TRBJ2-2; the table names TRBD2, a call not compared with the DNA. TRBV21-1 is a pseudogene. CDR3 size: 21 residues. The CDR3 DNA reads TGTGCCAGCAGCGAGCGGTCGGGGGCTAGCGGGAGCTTAGTTAACACCGGGGAGCTGTTTTTT. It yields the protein CASSERSGASGSLVNTGELFF.

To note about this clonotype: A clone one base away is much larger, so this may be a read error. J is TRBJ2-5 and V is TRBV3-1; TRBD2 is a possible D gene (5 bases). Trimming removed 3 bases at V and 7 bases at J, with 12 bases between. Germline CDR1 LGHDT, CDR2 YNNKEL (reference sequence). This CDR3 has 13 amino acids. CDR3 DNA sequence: TGTGCCAGCAGCCACGATCGGGGTGGGACCCAGTACTTC. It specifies CASSHDRGGTQYF.

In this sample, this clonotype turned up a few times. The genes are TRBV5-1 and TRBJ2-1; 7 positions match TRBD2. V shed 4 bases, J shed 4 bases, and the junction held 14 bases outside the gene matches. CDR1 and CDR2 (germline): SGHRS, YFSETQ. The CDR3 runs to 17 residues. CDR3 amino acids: CASSPSPGTTGYNEQFF. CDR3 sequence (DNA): TGCGCCAGCAGCCCGAGCCCCGGGACTACCGGATACAATGAGCAGTTCTTC. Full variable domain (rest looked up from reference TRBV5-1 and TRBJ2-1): KAGVTQTPRYLIKTRGQQVTLSCSPISGHRSVSWYQQTPGQGLQFLFEYFSETQRNKGNFPGRFSGRQFSNSRSEMNVSTLELGDSALYLCASSPSPGTTGYNEQFFGPGTRLTVL.

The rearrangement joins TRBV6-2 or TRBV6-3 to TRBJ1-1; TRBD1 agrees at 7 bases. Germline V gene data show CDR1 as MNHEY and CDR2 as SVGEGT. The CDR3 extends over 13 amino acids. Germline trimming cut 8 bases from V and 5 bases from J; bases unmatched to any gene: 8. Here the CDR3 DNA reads TGTGCCAGCGCAACAGGGGTGGAGACTGAAGCTTTCTTT. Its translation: CASATGVETEAFF.

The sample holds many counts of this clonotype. CDR3 loop: CASPPGYEQYF. DNA for the CDR3: TGCGCCTCCCCACCTGGTTACGAGCAGTACTTC. The chain is built from TRBV23-1 and TRBJ2-7; no reliable D call. TRBV23-1 is annotated as an ORF whose role is uncertain. The V gene lost 11 bases and the J gene lost 4 bases, with 12 bases spanning the gap. This CDR3 is built from 11 residues.

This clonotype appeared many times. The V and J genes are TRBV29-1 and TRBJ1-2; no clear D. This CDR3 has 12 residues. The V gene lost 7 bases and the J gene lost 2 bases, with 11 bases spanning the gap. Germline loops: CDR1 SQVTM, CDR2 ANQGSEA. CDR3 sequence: CSALLVNYGYTF. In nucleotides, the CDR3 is TGCAGCGCCCTTTTGGTCAACTATGGCTACACCTTC.

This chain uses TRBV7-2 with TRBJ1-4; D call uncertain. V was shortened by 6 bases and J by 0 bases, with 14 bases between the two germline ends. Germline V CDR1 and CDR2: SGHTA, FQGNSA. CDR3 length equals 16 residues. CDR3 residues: CASSRMADATNEKLFF. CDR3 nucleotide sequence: TGTGCCAGCAGTAGGATGGCCGATGCAACTAATGAAAAACTGTTTTTT.

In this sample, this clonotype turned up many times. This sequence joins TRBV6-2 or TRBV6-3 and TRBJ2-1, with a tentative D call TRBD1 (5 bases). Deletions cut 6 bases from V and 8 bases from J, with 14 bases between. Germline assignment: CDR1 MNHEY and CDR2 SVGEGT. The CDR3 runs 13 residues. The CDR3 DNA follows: TGTGCCAGCAGGCCCTCGTGGGGCGATGAGCAGTTCTTC. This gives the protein CASRPSWGDEQFF.

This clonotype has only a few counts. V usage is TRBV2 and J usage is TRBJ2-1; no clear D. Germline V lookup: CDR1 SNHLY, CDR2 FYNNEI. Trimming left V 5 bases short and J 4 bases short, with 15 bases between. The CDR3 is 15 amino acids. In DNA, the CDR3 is TGTGCCAGCAGTCTTACCCCGGGCTTTTACAATGAGCAGTTCTTC. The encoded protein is CASSLTPGFYNEQFF.

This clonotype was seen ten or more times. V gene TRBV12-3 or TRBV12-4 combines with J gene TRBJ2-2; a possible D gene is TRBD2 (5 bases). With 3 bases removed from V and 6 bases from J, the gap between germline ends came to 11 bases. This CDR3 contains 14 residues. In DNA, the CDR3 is TGTGCCAGCAGTTTTCGAGGGATGCCCGGGGAGCTGTTTTTT. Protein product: CASSFRGMPGELFF.

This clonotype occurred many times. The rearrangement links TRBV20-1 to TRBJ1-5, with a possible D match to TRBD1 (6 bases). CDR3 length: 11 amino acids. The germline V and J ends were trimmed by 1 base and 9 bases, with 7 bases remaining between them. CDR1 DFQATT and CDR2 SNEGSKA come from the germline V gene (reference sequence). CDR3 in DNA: TGCAGTGCTAGAGTAGGGGGGCCCCAGCATTTT. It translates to CSARVGGPQHF.

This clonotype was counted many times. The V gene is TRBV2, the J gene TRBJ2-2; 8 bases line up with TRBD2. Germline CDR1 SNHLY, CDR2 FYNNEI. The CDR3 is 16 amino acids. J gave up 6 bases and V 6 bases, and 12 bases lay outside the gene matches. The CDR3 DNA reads TGTGCCAGCAGGCCCCGGGGGGGCGAATTCGCCGGGGAGCTGTTTTTT. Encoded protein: CASRPRGGEFAGELFF.

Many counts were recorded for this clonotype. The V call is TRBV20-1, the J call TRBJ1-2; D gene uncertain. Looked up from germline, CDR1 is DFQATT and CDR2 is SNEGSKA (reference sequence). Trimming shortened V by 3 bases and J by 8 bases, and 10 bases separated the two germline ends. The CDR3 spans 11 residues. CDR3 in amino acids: CSASKQPGYTF. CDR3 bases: TGCAGTGCTAGTAAGCAGCCCGGCTACACCTTC.

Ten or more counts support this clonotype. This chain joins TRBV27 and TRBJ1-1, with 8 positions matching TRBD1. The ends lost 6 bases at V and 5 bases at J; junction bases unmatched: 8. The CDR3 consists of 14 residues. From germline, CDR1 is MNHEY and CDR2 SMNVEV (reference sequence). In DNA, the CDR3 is TGTGCCAGCAGCTTAACAGGGGGTCGAACTGAAGCTTTCTTT. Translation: CASSLTGGRTEAFF.

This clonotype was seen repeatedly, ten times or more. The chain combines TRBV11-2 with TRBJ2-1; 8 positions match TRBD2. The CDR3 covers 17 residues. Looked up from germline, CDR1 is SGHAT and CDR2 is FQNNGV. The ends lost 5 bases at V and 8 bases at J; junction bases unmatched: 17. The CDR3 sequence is CASSPLRGSGRDYEQFF. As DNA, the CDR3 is TGTGCCAGCAGCCCCCTCCGGGGGAGCGGGAGAGACTATGAGCAGTTCTTC.

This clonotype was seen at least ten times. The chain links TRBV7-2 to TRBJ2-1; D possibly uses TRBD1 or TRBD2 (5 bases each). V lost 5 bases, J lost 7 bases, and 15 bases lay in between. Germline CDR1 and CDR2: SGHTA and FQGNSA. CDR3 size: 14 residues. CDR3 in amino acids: CASSNPGTPNEQFF. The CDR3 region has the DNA TGTGCCAGCAGCAATCCCGGGACCCCGAATGAGCAGTTCTTC.

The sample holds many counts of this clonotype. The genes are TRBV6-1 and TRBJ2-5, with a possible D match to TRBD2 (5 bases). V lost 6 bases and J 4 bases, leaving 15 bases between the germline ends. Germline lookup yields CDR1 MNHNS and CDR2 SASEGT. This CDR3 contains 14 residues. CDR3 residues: CASRPSFTRETQYF. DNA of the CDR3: TGTGCCAGCAGACCCTCCTTCACTAGAGAGACCCAGTACTTC.

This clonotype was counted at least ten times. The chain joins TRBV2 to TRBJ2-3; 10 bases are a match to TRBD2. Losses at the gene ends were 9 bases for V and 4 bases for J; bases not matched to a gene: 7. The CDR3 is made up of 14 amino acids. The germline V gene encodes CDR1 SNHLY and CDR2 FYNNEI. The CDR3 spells CASRTSGTPDTQYF. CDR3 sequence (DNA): TGTGCCAGTCGGACTAGCGGTACACCAGATACGCAGTATTTT.

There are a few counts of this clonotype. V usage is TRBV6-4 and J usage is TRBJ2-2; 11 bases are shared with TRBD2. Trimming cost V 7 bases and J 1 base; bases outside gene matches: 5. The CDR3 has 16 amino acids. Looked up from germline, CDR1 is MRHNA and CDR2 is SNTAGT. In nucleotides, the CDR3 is TGTGCCAGCAAGAGACTAGCGGGGATGAACACCGGGGAGCTGTTTTTT. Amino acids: CASKRLAGMNTGELFF.

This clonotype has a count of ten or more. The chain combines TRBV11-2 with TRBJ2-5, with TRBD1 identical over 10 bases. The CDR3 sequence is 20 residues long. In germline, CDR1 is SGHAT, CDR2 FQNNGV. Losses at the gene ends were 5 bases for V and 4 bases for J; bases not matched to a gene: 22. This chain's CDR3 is CASSPRRTGGVDAHGETQYF. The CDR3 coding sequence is TGTGCCAGCAGCCCCCGACGGACAGGGGGAGTGGACGCCCACGGAGAGACCCAGTACTTC.

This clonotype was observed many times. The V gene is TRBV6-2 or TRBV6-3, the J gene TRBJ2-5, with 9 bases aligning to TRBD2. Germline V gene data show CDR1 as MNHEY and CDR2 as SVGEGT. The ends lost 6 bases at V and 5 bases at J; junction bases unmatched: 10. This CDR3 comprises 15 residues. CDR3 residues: CASRPGTSLGETQYF. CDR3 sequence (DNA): TGTGCCAGCAGACCCGGGACTAGCTTAGGGGAGACCCAGTACTTC.

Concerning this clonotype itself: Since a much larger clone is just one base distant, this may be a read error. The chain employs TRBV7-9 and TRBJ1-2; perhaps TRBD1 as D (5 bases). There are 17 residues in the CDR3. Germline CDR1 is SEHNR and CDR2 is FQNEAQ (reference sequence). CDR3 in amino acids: CAGSLAEPGLGSSGYTF. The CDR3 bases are TGTGCCGGCAGCTTAGCGGAACCGGGACTTGGATCGTCTGGCTACACCTTC.